The rows below give T cell receptor beta chains drawn from one sample of a study of cytomegalovirus exposure and HLA in healthy donors. Sequencing used immunoSEQ multiplex PCR; TCRdb keeps in-frame clones, though not all of them. The sample records 95,000 to 150,000 clones, roughly three fifths being singletons. Material for sequencing was PBMCs. Every receptor here comes from a woman aged 40 to 50 in good health and CMV-seropositive. CDR3s include the opening cysteine and the closing phenylalanine or tryptophan. Fields, in order: V gene, J gene, clone size, D gene, CDR3 protein, CDR3 DNA. D genes are given only for firm matches. Clone size is stated in some rows and not others, as once, few, many or a class when expanded.

V: TRBV19
J: TRBJ1-1
size: -
D: -
CDR3: CASSSVFDTEAFF
DNA: TGTGCCAGTAGTAGTGTATTTGACACTGAAGCTTTCTTT

V: TRBV6-5
J: TRBJ2-2
size: -
D: -
CDR3: CASSLRGDTGELFF
DNA: TGTGCCAGCAGCCTCAGGGGGGACACCGGGGAGCTGTTTTTT

V: TRBV2
J: TRBJ2-1
size: -
D: TRBD1
CDR3: CASSAAGTGIVNEQFF
DNA: TGTGCCAGCAGCGCCGCCGGGACAGGGATCGTCAATGAGCAGTTCTTC

V: TRBV14
J: TRBJ2-1
size: -
D: TRBD1
CDR3: CASSQDPGQGAKAFF
DNA: TGTGCCAGCAGCCAAGATCCAGGACAGGGGGCGAAGGCGTTCTTC

V: TRBV11-3
J: TRBJ1-5
size: -
D: -
CDR3: CAGSLDLHQPQHF
DNA: TGTGCCGGCAGCTTAGATCTACATCAGCCCCAGCATTTT

V: TRBV15
J: TRBJ1-4
size: once
D: -
CDR3: CATSRGPGKRTNEKLFF
DNA: TGTGCCACCAGCAGAGGCCCAGGGAAGAGAACTAATGAAAAACTGTTTTTT

V: TRBV14
J: TRBJ2-1
size: -
D: -
CDR3: CASSQETSLSSYNEQFF
DNA: TGTGCCAGCAGCCAAGAAACCTCCCTGAGCTCCTACAATGAGCAGTTCTTC

V: TRBV5-1
J: TRBJ1-2
size: -
D: -
CDR3: CASSLEGDSLRGYTF
DNA: TGCGCCAGCAGCTTGGAGGGGGATAGTTTGCGTGGCTACACCTTC

V: TRBV28
J: TRBJ1-2
size: -
D: TRBD1
CDR3: CASSFVGQGVFFNYGYTF
DNA: TGTGCCAGCAGCTTTGTGGGACAGGGGGTTTTTTTTAACTATGGCTACACCTTC

V: TRBV6-4
J: TRBJ2-2
size: -
D: -
CDR3: CASSDSATGELFF
DNA: TGTGCCAGCAGTGACTCAGCGACCGGGGAGCTGTTTTTT

V: TRBV6-5
J: TRBJ1-4
size: -
D: TRBD1
CDR3: CASRSTGGEEKLFF
DNA: TGTGCCAGCAGGTCGACAGGGGGCGAAGAAAAACTGTTTTTT

V: TRBV2
J: TRBJ1-2
size: few
D: -
CDR3: CASSPKPYGYTF
DNA: TGTGCCAGCAGTCCTAAACCCTATGGCTACACCTTC

V: TRBV19
J: TRBJ1-2
size: -
D: TRBD1
CDR3: CASRPGQGDGGYGYTF
DNA: TGTGCCAGTCGACCGGGACAGGGGGACGGAGGCTATGGCTACACCTTC